This T cell receptor beta chain was profiled in a study of blood T cell repertoires in COVID-19. J was trimmed by 0 bases and V by 5 bases; bases with no gene match: 2. The germline V gene encodes CDR1 SGHRS and CDR2 YFSETQ. The CDR3 runs 15 residues. Those enrolled in Seattle joined during active infection and were followed longitudinally afterward. In the authors' workflow: Amplifying reference gene primers gave estimates of nucleated cell counts. Clones were sequenced by immunoSEQ multiplex PCR, and TCRdb holds only the in-frame ones, with some missing. Clone size and V and J calls were adopted from that table, with D and trimming inferred from the DNA. This sample has 200,000 or so clones, with roughly 84% found just once.

This TCR was sampled from a woman older than 75 with COVID-19, enrolled during active disease. The chain has TRBV5-1 and TRBJ1-4; 9 bases agree with TRBD1. Sequenced input: peripheral blood. Here the CDR3 DNA reads TGCGCCAGCAGACGGACAGGGGCAACTAATGAAAAACTGTTTTTT. It specifies CASRRTGATNEKLFF.